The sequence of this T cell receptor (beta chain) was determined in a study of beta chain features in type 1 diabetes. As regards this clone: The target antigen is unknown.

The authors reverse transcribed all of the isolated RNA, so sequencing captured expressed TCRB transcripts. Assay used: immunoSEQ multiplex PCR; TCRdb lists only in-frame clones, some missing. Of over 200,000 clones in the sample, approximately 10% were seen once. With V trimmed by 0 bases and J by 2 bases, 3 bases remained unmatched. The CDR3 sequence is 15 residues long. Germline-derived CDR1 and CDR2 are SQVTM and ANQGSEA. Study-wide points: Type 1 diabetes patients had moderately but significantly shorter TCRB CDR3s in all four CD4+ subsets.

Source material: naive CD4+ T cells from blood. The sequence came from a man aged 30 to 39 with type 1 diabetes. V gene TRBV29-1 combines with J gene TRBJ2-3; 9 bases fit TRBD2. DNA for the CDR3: TGCAGCGTTGAAGAGCTAGCGGGGCCCACAGATACGCAGTATTTT. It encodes CSVEELAGPTDTQYF.